One sample yielded the 17 T cell receptor beta chains listed below, sequenced in a study of cytomegalovirus exposure and HLA in healthy donors. The protocol was immunoSEQ multiplex PCR, while the TCRdb copy is restricted to in-frame clones and leaves out a portion. Altogether 200,000 to 250,000 clones are present, around 90% being singletons, with the ten largest covering around 1.1%. Sequencing was done on a sample of PBMCs. Receptor source: a woman between 18 and 30 years old in good health and CMV-seronegative.

The chain carries TRBV27 and TRBJ2-2, with D possibly TRBD2 on 5 matching bases. V was clipped by 7 bases and J by 3 bases, with 15 bases between them. The CDR3 covers 15 residues. Germline-derived CDR1 and CDR2 are MNHEY and SMNVEV (reference sequence). In DNA, the CDR3 is TGTGCCAGCACCCCAGAGCGGCCGGACACCGGGGAGCTGTTTTTT. Encoded protein: CASTPERPDTGELFF.

The rearrangement uses TRBV29-1 and TRBJ2-5; 7 bases agree with TRBD1. J gave up 4 bases and V 5 bases, and 1 base lay outside the gene matches. Per germline, CDR1 SQVTM and CDR2 ANQGSEA. This CDR3 is built from 11 residues. This CDR3 is CSVRDRETQYF. The CDR3 DNA follows: TGCAGCGTTCGGGACAGAGAGACCCAGTACTTC.

J is TRBJ1-5 and V is TRBV4-1, with D hard to call. The CDR3 covers 15 residues. Germline CDR1 and CDR2: MGHRA and YSYEKL. Trimming shortened V by 1 base and J by 2 bases, and 9 bases separated the two germline ends. CDR3 DNA: TGCGCCAGCAGCCAAGTCGCTAGGCGCAATCAGCCCCAGCATTTT. It encodes CASSQVARRNQPQHF.

A single count supports this clone. The rearrangement links TRBV27 to TRBJ1-4, with a possible D match to TRBD1 (5 bases). Germline assignment: CDR1 MNHEY and CDR2 SMNVEV (reference sequence). The CDR3 has 15 residues. Trimming stripped 5 bases from V and 7 bases from J, with 17 bases between. The CDR3 is CASSPRGGRSEKLFF. CDR3 nucleotides: TGTGCCAGCAGTCCCCGCGGGGGAAGGAGTGAAAAACTGTTTTTT.

The V gene is TRBV29-1, the J gene TRBJ1-1, with a weak D call TRBD1 (5 bases). V was clipped by 2 bases and J by 0 bases, with 16 bases between them. Per germline, CDR1 SQVTM and CDR2 ANQGSEA. CDR3 length equals 16 residues. The CDR3 coding sequence is TGCAGCGTTGAACGGGGGGTTTCAACGATGAACACTGAAGCTTTCTTT. Protein sequence: CSVERGVSTMNTEAFF.

The chain carries TRBV28 and TRBJ2-7, with TRBD1 matching over 8 bases. Losses at the gene ends were 7 bases for V and 3 bases for J; bases not matched to a gene: 8. Germline V lookup: CDR1 MDHEN, CDR2 SYDVKM. This CDR3 spans 14 amino acids. In nucleotides, the CDR3 is TGTGCCAGCACCCTGACAGGGGACGGCTACGAGCAGTACTTC. This translates into CASTLTGDGYEQYF.

This clone was observed a single time. V usage is TRBV29-1 and J usage is TRBJ1-2, with a tentative D call TRBD1 (5 bases). The V end lost 0 bases, the J end lost 7 bases, and 9 bases lay between the germline ends. In germline, CDR1 is SQVTM, CDR2 ANQGSEA. CDR3 length equals 12 residues. CDR3: CSVEEGEGGYTF. The CDR3 DNA follows: TGCAGCGTTGAAGAGGGGGAGGGTGGCTACACCTTC.

This chain connects TRBV28 to TRBJ1-5; D is perhaps TRBD1 (6 bases). This CDR3 has 17 residues. Germline V gene sequence: CDR1 MDHEN, CDR2 SYDVKM. V was trimmed by 2 bases and J by 0 bases, leaving 14 bases between them. CDR3 DNA sequence: TGTGCCAGCAGTTTAGCCCCGGACAGATTTAGCAATCAGCCCCAGCATTTT. This translates into CASSLAPDRFSNQPQHF.

This clone was observed a handful of times. This chain links TRBV7-2 with TRBJ2-3; 11 nucleotides agree with TRBD2. This CDR3 comprises 16 residues. Trimming cost V 6 bases and J 0 bases; bases outside gene matches: 5. The germline V gene has CDR1 SGHTA and CDR2 FQGNSA. CDR3 amino acids: CASSKGLAASTDTQYF. CDR3 coding DNA: TGTGCCAGCAGTAAGGGACTAGCGGCTAGCACAGATACGCAGTATTTT.

The chain carries TRBV18 and TRBJ1-1, with D possibly TRBD1 on 5 matching bases. Trimming cost V 4 bases and J 7 bases, with 19 bases left between them. This CDR3 region has 15 residues. In germline, CDR1 is KGHSH, CDR2 LQKENI. CDR3 amino acids: CASSLGTPTAGEAFF. The CDR3 bases are TGTGCCAGCTCACTCGGGACTCCCACTGCGGGTGAAGCTTTCTTT.

CDR3 coding DNA: TGCGCCAGCAGCCATTTAGCGGGCGGGGAGACCCAGTACTTC. Translated: CASSHLAGGETQYF. This rearrangement joins TRBV4-1 to TRBJ2-5; 7 nucleotides align to TRBD2. This CDR3 has 14 residues. The V and J ends lost 3 bases and 5 bases, in that order; junction bases with no gene match: 6. Germline lookup yields CDR1 MGHRA and CDR2 YSYEKL.

The CDR3 reads CASSLQGSSYEQYF. The CDR3 DNA sequence: TGTGCCAGCAGTCTCCAGGGTAGCTCCTACGAGCAGTACTTC. The chain employs TRBV27 and TRBJ2-7, with D possibly matching TRBD1 (5 bases). The V end lost 5 bases, the J end lost 0 bases, and 11 bases lay between the germline ends. From germline, CDR1 is MNHEY and CDR2 SMNVEV (reference sequence). The CDR3 loop spans 14 amino acids.

V is TRBV4-1 and J is TRBJ1-2; D may be TRBD1 (6 bases). Germline V CDR1 and CDR2: MGHRA, YSYEKL. This CDR3 is built from 18 residues. The ends were cut back, 1 base at V and 2 bases at J, with 20 bases in the middle. This CDR3 reads CASSQAGSIGQPNYGYTF. The CDR3, as DNA: TGCGCCAGCAGCCAAGCGGGGTCGATCGGACAGCCGAACTATGGCTACACCTTC.

V usage is TRBV28 and J usage is TRBJ1-6; possible D gene TRBD1, 5 bases. CDR1 is MDHEN, CDR2 SYDVKM, per germline. V was cut by 7 bases and J by 1 base, with 8 bases left in between. This CDR3 contains 14 residues. CDR3 in DNA: TGTGCCAGCATCAGGGAATCCTATAATTCACCCCTCCACTTT. As protein: CASIRESYNSPLHF.

The chain links TRBV6-5 to TRBJ1-3; a weak D match, TRBD1 (6 bases). The V gene's germline CDR1 is MNHEY and CDR2 SVGAGI. V gave up 7 bases and J gave up 0 bases, with 10 bases separating them. The CDR3 is 14 amino acids. In DNA form, the CDR3 reads TGTGCCAGCACGACAGGAAGCTCTGGAAACACCATATATTTT. Its translation is CASTTGSSGNTIYF.

This chain joins TRBV4-2 and TRBJ2-7; D is unresolved. The CDR3 runs 13 residues. Germline loops: CDR1 LGHNA, CDR2 YNFKEQ. V was shortened by 5 bases and J by 3 bases, with 11 bases between the two germline ends. CDR3 in DNA: TGTGCCAGCAGCTCCACGAACTACTACGAGCAGTACTTC. Residues: CASSSTNYYEQYF.

V usage is TRBV4-1 and J usage is TRBJ2-3, with D perhaps TRBD1 (5 bases). Trimming shortened V by 0 bases and J by 4 bases, and 17 bases separated the two germline ends. The CDR3 runs 17 residues. Per germline, CDR1 MGHRA and CDR2 YSYEKL. The CDR3 protein is CASSQDLKGYPPDTQYF. As DNA, the CDR3 is TGCGCCAGCAGCCAAGATTTGAAGGGGTACCCTCCAGATACGCAGTATTTT.